Shown below are 23 T cell receptor beta chains from a single sample sequenced in a study of Graves' ophthalmopathy and Graves' hyperthyroidism. RNA transcripts yielded amplified TCR beta CDR3 regions. Second-round multiplex PCR came after a first-round RT-PCR that employed HTBI primers. TCRdb reprocessed the multiplex PCR reads via MiXCR and lists one record per CDR3 protein. The table has some 360,000 distinct CDR3 sequences, about a sixth seen once. The sequenced sample consisted of peripheral blood. The receptor source for this set is an adult woman with stable Graves' hyperthyroidism.

This clonotype was counted at least ten times. V and J are TRBV2 and TRBJ2-5, with a possible D match to TRBD1 (5 bases). CDR3 size: 14 residues. V was cut by 4 bases and J by 8 bases, with 17 bases left in between. Germline CDR1 SNHLY, CDR2 FYNNEI. CDR3: CASSGTFWGKTQYF. The CDR3, as DNA: TGTGCCAGCAGTGGGACATTTTGGGGAAAAACCCAGTACTTC.

In its sample, this clonotype was seen many times. CDR3 loop: CASTQGGVGYTF. The CDR3, as DNA: TGTGCCAGTACCCAAGGGGGGGTCGGCTACACCTTC. The chain is built from TRBV19 and TRBJ1-2; D might be TRBD1 (6 bases). V was shortened by 7 bases and J by 8 bases, with 14 bases between the two germline ends. The CDR3 is 12 residues long. Germline-derived CDR1 and CDR2 are LNHDA and SQIVND (reference sequence).

This clonotype has ten or more counts. This chain uses TRBV6-5 with TRBJ2-7, with D hard to call. CDR3 length: 13 residues. V lost 2 bases and J lost 5, with 10 bases in between. CDR1 MNHEY and CDR2 SVGAGI come from the germline V gene. CDR3 sequence reads: CASSYLVRNEQYF. DNA of the CDR3: TGTGCCAGCAGTTACCTAGTGAGGAACGAGCAGTACTTC.

The V call is TRBV11-1, the J call TRBJ2-2; a weak D match, TRBD1 (6 bases). Trimming removed 1 base from V and 2 bases from J, with 17 bases in between. Germline V gene lookup returns CDR1 SGHAT and CDR2 FQDESV (reference sequence). This CDR3 has 18 residues. The CDR3 coding sequence is TGTGCCAGCAGCTTAGTCCAGTTCTCACAGGGTAACACCGGGGAGCTGTTTTTT. Translation gives CASSLVQFSQGNTGELFF.

This clonotype was seen at least ten times. The chain uses TRBV28 and TRBJ2-3; 8 bases map to TRBD2. Germline V lookup: CDR1 MDHEN, CDR2 SYDVKM. The V and J ends lost 4 bases and 3 bases, in that order; junction bases with no gene match: 6. This CDR3 is built from 15 residues. The CDR3 spells CASSSQRELTDTQYF. DNA of the CDR3: TGTGCCAGCAGTTCGCAGCGGGAGTTGACAGATACGCAGTATTTT.

Ten or more counts support this clonotype. Here the CDR3 reads CASRARENTEAFF. The CDR3 DNA reads as TGTGCCAGCAGAGCCAGGGAGAACACTGAAGCTTTCTTT. The chain carries TRBV6-4 and TRBJ1-1; tentatively, D is TRBD1 (5 bases). Trimming removed 6 bases from V and 1 base from J, with 9 bases in between. Germline V CDR1 and CDR2: MRHNA, SNTAGT. The CDR3 is 13 residues long.

This clonotype appeared many times. The CDR3 sequence is CASTTTGEAFF. CDR3 nucleotide sequence: TGTGCCAGCACCACGACGGGTGAAGCTTTCTTT. This chain uses TRBV6-2 or TRBV6-3 with TRBJ1-1, with D unresolved. CDR1 and CDR2 (germline): MNHEY, SVGEGT. Trimming pared 7 bases from V and 7 bases from J, leaving 10 bases between. The CDR3 covers 11 residues.

This clonotype was seen many times. CDR3 residues: CASSPTGIANYGYTF. The CDR3 DNA reads as TGTGCCAGCAGTCCAACCGGGATTGCTAACTATGGCTACACCTTC. V gene TRBV12-3 or TRBV12-4 combines with J gene TRBJ1-2, with D uncertain. The CDR3 is 15 residues long. V shed 5 bases and J shed 0 bases, with 13 bases lying between them.

This clonotype was recorded at least ten times. The gene calls are TRBV30 and TRBJ1-5; TRBD1 is a possible D gene (5 bases). This CDR3 comprises 14 residues. Trimming took 4 bases from V and 9 from J, leaving 19 bases between them. Germline V lookup: CDR1 GTSNPN, CDR2 SVGIG (reference sequence). CDR3 in amino acids: CAWNLGGAPGPQHF. CDR3 nucleotides: TGTGCCTGGAACTTAGGAGGGGCTCCGGGGCCCCAGCATTTT.

This clonotype was observed many times. The chain is built from TRBV12-3 or TRBV12-4 and TRBJ1-2; possible D gene TRBD1, 5 bases. V lost 6 bases and J 5 bases, leaving 7 bases between the germline ends. This CDR3 is 11 amino acids long. CDR3 residues: CASSPGYGYTF. CDR3 DNA sequence: TGTGCCAGCAGCCCAGGGTATGGCTACACCTTC.

This clonotype appeared many times. The CDR3 sequence is CASSLQAQETQYF. CDR3 nucleotide sequence: TGTGCCAGCAGTTTGCAGGCTCAAGAGACCCAGTACTTC. The gene calls are TRBV12-3 or TRBV12-4 and TRBJ2-5; no clear D. This CDR3 region has 13 residues. V was cut by 3 bases and J by 2 bases, with 7 bases left in between.

This clonotype occurred many times. This chain joins TRBV12-3 or TRBV12-4 and TRBJ2-2, with D unresolved. The germline V and J ends were trimmed by 6 bases and 2 bases, with 19 bases remaining between them. The CDR3 length is 17 residues. The CDR3 bases are TGTGCCAGCAGCCCCCCGGTCGGGCAGGTCAACACCGGGGAGCTGTTTTTT. This codes for CASSPPVGQVNTGELFF.

This clonotype was detected many times. J is TRBJ1-5 and V is TRBV12-3 or TRBV12-4, with D possibly being TRBD1 (6 bases). The CDR3 extends over 11 amino acids. V was trimmed by 4 bases and J by 15 bases, leaving 13 bases between them. The CDR3 DNA follows: TGTGCCAGCAGTTCAGGGGATGGGGGGCATTTT. It specifies CASSSGDGGHF.

This clonotype was detected only a few times. A much larger clonotype is one base distant, so this may be a read error. The V and J genes are TRBV28 and TRBJ2-5; 7 nucleotides line up with TRBD1. CDR1 is MDHEN and CDR2 is SYDVKM in the germline V gene. The CDR3 is 16 residues long. CDR3 sequence: CASSKLPRRGQETKYF. The CDR3 nucleotides read TGTGCCAGCAGTAAACTCCCTCGAAGGGGGCAAGAGACCAAGTACTTC.

This clonotype was found a few times. One junction end disagrees with the germline gene, perhaps due to a read error. The chain couples TRBV11-2 to TRBJ2-5; D might be TRBD1 (6 bases). The CDR3 runs to 18 residues. Germline CDR1 and CDR2: SGHAT and FQNNGV. The CDR3 here is CASSLGTGSRGNQETKYF. The CDR3 region has the DNA TGTGCCAGCAGCTTAGGCACAGGGTCGAGGGGAAACCAAGAGACCAAGTACTTC.

V usage is TRBV2 and J usage is TRBJ1-2, with D possibly being TRBD1 (5 bases). Germline-derived CDR1 and CDR2 are SNHLY and FYNNEI. Trimming removed 8 bases from V and 8 bases from J, with 18 bases in between. The length of the CDR3 is 13 residues. As DNA, the CDR3 is TGTGCCAGCTGGAGCAGCCTGAGGACAGGCTACACCTTC. This gives the protein CASWSSLRTGYTF.

This clonotype was seen a single time. The rearrangement uses TRBV18 and TRBJ1-1; 7 bases are a match to TRBD1. Germline loops: CDR1 KGHSH, CDR2 LQKENI. The CDR3 spans 15 residues. The junction had 2 bases not matched to a gene; V was cut back by 0 bases and J by 1 base. In DNA, the CDR3 is TGTGCCAGCTCACCACCGGGACAGCCGAACACTGAAGCTTTCTTT. Translation: CASSPPGQPNTEAFF.

This clonotype was seen at least ten times. CDR3 sequence reads: CASSVTSGKETQYF. The DNA of the CDR3 is TGTGCCAGCAGCGTAACTAGCGGGAAAGAGACCCAGTACTTC. The V call is TRBV9, the J call TRBJ2-5; 10 nucleotides align to TRBD2. Germline CDR1 is SGDLS and CDR2 is YYNGEE. The CDR3 spans 14 residues. V was clipped by 1 base and J by 3 bases; unmatched bases: 0.

This rearrangement joins TRBV7-2 to TRBJ2-5; TRBD2 matches at 11 bases. Unmatched junction bases numbered 2, after V lost 0 bases and J lost 5 bases. Germline CDR1 SGHTA, CDR2 FQGNSA. The CDR3 covers 15 residues. CDR3: CASSLASGGAETQYF. CDR3 nucleotides: TGTGCCAGCAGCTTAGCTAGCGGGGGGGCCGAGACCCAGTACTTC.

The chain's CDR3 is CASSYKGTVIETQYF. The CDR3 DNA sequence: TGTGCCAGCAGCTACAAAGGGACAGTGATAGAGACCCAGTACTTC. J is TRBJ2-5 and V is TRBV14, with TRBD1 identical over 7 bases. CDR1 is SGHDN, CDR2 FVKESK, per germline. This CDR3 comprises 15 residues. V was pared by 5 bases and J by 4 bases, with 10 bases of the junction left unmatched.

The rearrangement links TRBV20-1 to TRBJ2-5, with 7 bases that match TRBD2. V was pared by 5 bases and J by 6 bases, with 9 bases of the junction left unmatched. The CDR3 extends over 13 amino acids. Germline V gene lookup returns CDR1 DFQATT and CDR2 SNEGSKA (reference sequence). CDR3 nucleotides: TGCAGTGCTCCGAATCTAGCGGCGCAGACCCAGTACTTC. Its protein is CSAPNLAAQTQYF.

This clonotype was detected ten times or more. The V and J genes are TRBV2 and TRBJ1-2, with a tentative D call TRBD1 (5 bases). The CDR3 extends over 13 amino acids. Between the trimmed V and J ends, which lost 9 bases and 4 bases, there was a span of 15 bases. CDR1 is SNHLY and CDR2 is FYNNEI in the germline V gene. The CDR3 protein is CARGTQETYGYTF. The DNA for the CDR3 is TGTGCCAGGGGGACTCAGGAGACCTATGGCTACACCTTC.

This clonotype was seen many times. CDR3 bases: TGTGCCAGTAGGTTCGGGGGCACTGAAGCTTTCTTT. Translated, it gives CASRFGGTEAFF. The V gene is TRBV19, the J gene TRBJ1-1, with D possibly being TRBD1 (5 bases). V lost 6 bases and J 4 bases, leaving 9 bases between the germline ends. The length of the CDR3 is 12 residues. Germline lookup yields CDR1 LNHDA and CDR2 SQIVND (reference sequence). The full variable domain, in which reference TRBV19 and TRBJ1-1 provide the parts outside the CDR3, is DGGITQSPKYLFRKEGQNVTLSCEQNLNHDAMYWYRQDPGQGLRLIYYSQIVNDFQKGDIAEGYSVSREKKESFPLTVTSAQKNPTAFYLCASRFGGTEAFFGQGTRLTVV.